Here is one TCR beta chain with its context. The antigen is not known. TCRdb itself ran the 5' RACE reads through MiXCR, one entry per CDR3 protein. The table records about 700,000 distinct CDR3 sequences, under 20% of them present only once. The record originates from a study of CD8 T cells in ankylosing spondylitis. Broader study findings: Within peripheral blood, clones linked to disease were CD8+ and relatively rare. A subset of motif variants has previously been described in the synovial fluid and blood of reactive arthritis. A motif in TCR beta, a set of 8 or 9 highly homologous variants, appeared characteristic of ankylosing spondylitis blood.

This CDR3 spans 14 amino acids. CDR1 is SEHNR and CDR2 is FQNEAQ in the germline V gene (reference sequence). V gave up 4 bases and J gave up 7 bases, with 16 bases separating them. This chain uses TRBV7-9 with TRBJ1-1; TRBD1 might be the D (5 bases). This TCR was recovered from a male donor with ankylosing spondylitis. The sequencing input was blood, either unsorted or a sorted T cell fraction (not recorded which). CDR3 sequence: CASSSLGHDLEAFF. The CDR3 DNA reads TGTGCCAGCAGCTCCTTGGGGCACGACCTTGAAGCTTTCTTT. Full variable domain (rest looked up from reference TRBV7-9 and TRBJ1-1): DTGVSQNPRHKITKRGQNVTFRCDPISEHNRLYWYRQTLGQGPEFLTYFQNEAQLEKSRLLSDRFSAERPKGSFSTLEIQRTEQGDSAMYLCASSSLGHDLEAFFGQGTRLTVV.